One and the same sample provided the 22 T cell receptor beta chains below, sequenced in a study of beta chain features in type 1 diabetes. Expressed TCRB transcripts were sequenced, since all the RNA that had been isolated was reverse transcribed. Clones were sequenced by immunoSEQ multiplex PCR, and TCRdb holds only the in-frame ones, with some missing. The sample lists around 340,000 clones; roughly a fifth were seen once. The material sequenced was naive CD4+ T cells from blood. The receptors here all came from a young woman in good health.

The chain carries TRBV18 and TRBJ1-5; D perhaps matches TRBD1 (6 bases). CDR1 KGHSH and CDR2 LQKENI come from the germline V gene. The CDR3 runs to 14 residues. Trimming took 1 base from V and 4 from J, leaving 8 bases between them. CDR3 DNA: TGTGCCAGCTCACCACTCCAGGGGAATCAGCCCCAGCATTTT. The encoded protein is CASSPLQGNQPQHF.

This clone came up a few times. V usage is TRBV9 and J usage is TRBJ2-2, with D perhaps TRBD1 (6 bases). Germline values: CDR1 SGDLS, CDR2 YYNGEE. The V gene lost 0 bases and the J gene lost 4 bases, with 13 bases spanning the gap. The CDR3 covers 16 residues. The CDR3 is CASSVDVGASTGELFF. Here the CDR3 DNA reads TGTGCCAGCAGCGTAGATGTGGGGGCCAGCACCGGGGAGCTGTTTTTT.

This clone was detected a few times. The V and J genes are TRBV7-9 and TRBJ1-5; D not resolved. The CDR3 is made up of 13 amino acids. V dropped 1 base and J dropped 6 bases, with 7 bases sitting between them. Germline loops: CDR1 SEHNR, CDR2 FQNEAQ (reference sequence). The CDR3 reads CASSLEVSQPQHF. DNA for the CDR3: TGTGCCAGCAGCTTAGAAGTCAGTCAGCCCCAGCATTTT.

This clone was recorded a few times. The chain carries TRBV7-9 and TRBJ1-2; no reliable D call. This CDR3 is 12 amino acids long. CDR1 SEHNR and CDR2 FQNEAQ come from the germline V gene (reference sequence). The V end was cut by 5 bases, the J end by 5 bases, with 9 bases between. In DNA form, the CDR3 reads TGTGCCAGCAGCAGAGAAGAGTATGGCTACACCTTC. This translates into CASSREEYGYTF. The entire variable domain, with the rest obtained from reference TRBV7-9 and TRBJ1-2, is as follows: DTGVSQNPRHKITKRGQNVTFRCDPISEHNRLYWYRQTLGQGPEFLTYFQNEAQLEKSRLLSDRFSAERPKGSFSTLEIQRTEQGDSAMYLCASSREEYGYTFGSGTRLTVV.

The rearrangement uses TRBV7-9 and TRBJ2-7; perhaps TRBD2 as D (5 bases). The CDR3 has 15 amino acids. The germline CDR1 and CDR2 sequences are SEHNR and FQNEAQ (reference sequence). The ends were cut back, 5 bases at V and 2 bases at J, with 16 bases in the middle. CDR3 region: CASSHQSLAAYEQYF. Written as DNA, the CDR3 is TGTGCCAGCAGCCATCAAAGTCTAGCAGCCTACGAGCAGTACTTC.

The sample holds a few counts of this clone. This sequence joins TRBV30 and TRBJ2-3, with 7 bases lining up with TRBD2. The CDR3 has 12 residues. V lost 0 bases, J lost 11 bases, and 5 bases stayed unmatched. CDR1 is GTSNPN, CDR2 SVGIG, per germline (reference sequence). In DNA form, the CDR3 reads TGTGCCTGGAGTGTAGCCGGGGGGAGGCAGTATTTT. Encoded protein: CAWSVAGGRQYF.

The chain recombines TRBV19 with TRBJ2-7, with D possibly TRBD2 on 5 matching bases. The ends were cut back, 0 bases at V and 4 bases at J, with 16 bases in the middle. The CDR3 length is 16 residues. In germline, CDR1 is LNHDA, CDR2 SQIVND (reference sequence). In nucleotides, the CDR3 is TGTGCCAGTAGTATAGAAGGAACTAGGTATGGATACGAGCAGTACTTC. Protein sequence: CASSIEGTRYGYEQYF.

The chain is built from TRBV7-3 and TRBJ2-3, with 13 bases identical to TRBD2. J was trimmed by 6 bases and V by 4 bases; bases with no gene match: 7. This CDR3 is built from 16 residues. The germline CDR1 and CDR2 sequences are SGHTA and FQGTGA. Here the CDR3 reads CASSSGGLAGRDTQYF. Written as DNA, the CDR3 is TGTGCCAGCAGCTCGGGGGGACTAGCGGGACGGGATACGCAGTATTTT.

The chain uses TRBV29-1 and TRBJ1-5, with D unresolved. The CDR3 totals 12 residues. The V gene's germline CDR1 is SQVTM and CDR2 ANQGSEA. V was cut by 5 bases and J by 6 bases, with 11 bases left in between. CDR3: CSVRTPGQPQHF. CDR3 nucleotide sequence: TGCAGCGTTCGAACGCCCGGTCAGCCCCAGCATTTT. Variable domain in full (rest from reference TRBV29-1 and TRBJ1-5): SAVISQKPSRDICQRGTSLTIQCQVDSQVTMMFWYRQQPGQSLTLIATANQGSEATYESGFVIDKFPISRPNLTFSTLTVSNMSPEDSSIYLCSVRTPGQPQHFGDGTRLSIL.

In its sample, this clone was seen a few times. This rearrangement joins TRBV5-1 to TRBJ1-2; no definite D call. The CDR3 totals 14 residues. Trimming took off 0 bases at V and 2 bases at J, with 8 bases between the two ends. The germline CDR1 and CDR2 sequences are SGHRS and YFSETQ. This CDR3 reads CASSLVSGNYGYTF. The CDR3 DNA follows: TGCGCCAGCAGCTTGGTGTCGGGGAACTATGGCTACACCTTC.

The chain recombines TRBV29-1 with TRBJ1-6; D gene uncertain. CDR1 and CDR2 (germline): SQVTM, ANQGSEA. The CDR3 is 13 residues long. Deletions cut 5 bases from V and 7 bases from J, with 12 bases between. CDR3 DNA: TGCAGCGTTTCCCGAGGAGGGAATTCACCCCTCCACTTT. Residues: CSVSRGGNSPLHF.

This clone was seen more than once but under ten times. The V call is TRBV9, the J call TRBJ2-5, with 7 bases aligning to TRBD2. The trim removed 4 bases at V and 2 bases at J, leaving 8 bases unmatched. The CDR3 has 15 amino acids. From germline, CDR1 is SGDLS and CDR2 YYNGEE. Written as DNA, the CDR3 is TGTGCCAGCAGCACCCTCCTCGGGGGGCAAGAGACCCAGTACTTC. Protein sequence: CASSTLLGGQETQYF.

This chain joins TRBV19 and TRBJ1-1, with 7 bases fitting TRBD1. There are 15 residues in the CDR3. Germline trimming cut 4 bases from V and 1 base from J; bases unmatched to any gene: 6. CDR1 and CDR2 (germline): LNHDA, SQIVND (reference sequence). The CDR3 spells CASSTYRGQNTEAFF. The CDR3 DNA follows: TGTGCCAGTAGTACCTACAGGGGACAGAACACTGAAGCTTTCTTT.

A few counts support this clone. The genes are TRBV18 and TRBJ2-1; 7 nucleotides line up with TRBD1. This CDR3 spans 14 amino acids. The germline gives CDR1 KGHSH, CDR2 LQKENI. With 3 bases clipped from V and 7 bases from J, the junction kept 6 bases outside the gene matches. The CDR3 sequence: CASSPSPTGNEQFF. CDR3 in DNA: TGTGCCAGCTCACCGTCACCGACAGGGAATGAGCAGTTCTTC.

This clone was seen just once. The chain couples TRBV5-6 to TRBJ2-6, with 8 bases aligning to TRBD1. The V gene end was trimmed by 7 bases and the J gene end by 2 bases; junction bases not matched to a gene: 11. Germline V gene sequence: CDR1 SGHDT, CDR2 YYEEEE. The CDR3 sequence is 17 residues long. This chain's CDR3 is CASAMTGAVAGANVLTF. CDR3 coding DNA: TGTGCCAGCGCGATGACAGGGGCCGTTGCTGGGGCCAACGTCCTGACTTTC.

This chain connects TRBV5-4 to TRBJ1-5; TRBD1 matches 12 bases. The CDR3 extends over 16 amino acids. V lost 4 bases to trimming and J lost 1 base; unmatched junction nucleotides: 3. CDR1 SGHNT and CDR2 YYREEE come from the germline V gene (reference sequence). The CDR3 DNA is TGTGCCAGCAGCAAGGGACAGGGGGCGAGCAATCAGCCCCAGCATTTT. This sequence encodes CASSKGQGASNQPQHF.

This sequence joins TRBV9 and TRBJ2-1; possible D gene TRBD1, 5 bases. V was cut by 0 bases and J by 7 bases, with 11 bases left in between. The V gene's germline CDR1 is SGDLS and CDR2 YYNGEE. CDR3 size: 14 residues. Here the CDR3 DNA reads TGTGCCAGCAGCGTAGCTGGTCAGGGTAATGAGCAGTTCTTC. It yields the protein CASSVAGQGNEQFF. Together with reference TRBV9 and TRBJ2-1, the CDR3 gives the full variable domain: DSGVTQTPKHLITATGQRVTLRCSPRSGDLSVYWYQQSLDQGLQFLIQYYNGEERAKGNILERFSAQQFPDLHSELNLSSLELGDSALYFCASSVAGQGNEQFFGPGTRLTVL.

The table lists this clone with a few counts. This chain joins TRBV9 and TRBJ2-1; 9 bases are a match to TRBD2. The germline gives CDR1 SGDLS, CDR2 YYNGEE. The CDR3 is made up of 14 amino acids. Germline trimming cut 4 bases from V and 6 bases from J; bases unmatched to any gene: 5. The CDR3 is CASSPIAGVNEQFF. The CDR3 DNA reads TGTGCCAGCAGCCCCATAGCGGGAGTCAATGAGCAGTTCTTC.

The table lists this clone with a few counts. This sample includes further DNA sequences coding for the same CDR3. The chain uses TRBV5-1 and TRBJ1-2; possible D gene TRBD1, 6 bases. CDR3 length: 14 residues. The germline CDR1 and CDR2 sequences are SGHRS and YFSETQ. The V gene lost 0 bases and the J gene lost 0 bases, with 6 bases spanning the gap. CDR3: CASSLDRANYGYTF. The DNA of the CDR3 is TGCGCCAGCAGCTTGGACAGGGCTAACTATGGCTACACCTTC.

The chain joins TRBV4-1 to TRBJ2-1; 11 bases fit TRBD2. The CDR3 spans 15 residues. Germline-derived CDR1 and CDR2 are MGHRA and YSYEKL. Losses at the gene ends were 4 bases for V and 7 bases for J; bases not matched to a gene: 6. CDR3 nucleotides: TGCGCCAGCAGCCTCACTAGCGGGAGCGGGAATGAGCAGTTCTTC. It codes for CASSLTSGSGNEQFF.

This clone was seen only a few times. The chain joins TRBV18 to TRBJ1-2, with D uncertain. Trimming left V 3 bases short and J 1 base short, with 12 bases between. This CDR3 is 15 amino acids long. The germline V gene encodes CDR1 KGHSH and CDR2 LQKENI. The CDR3 DNA sequence: TGTGCCAGCTCACCCTCGACGGAGCTTAACTATGGCTACACCTTC. It encodes CASSPSTELNYGYTF.

The V and J genes are TRBV11-2 and TRBJ2-1; 9 bases align to TRBD2. This CDR3 contains 15 residues. The V and J ends lost 0 bases and 7 bases, in that order; junction bases with no gene match: 4. The V gene's germline CDR1 is SGHAT and CDR2 FQNNGV. CDR3 sequence: CASSLDRAGGNEQFF. The CDR3 DNA reads TGTGCCAGCAGCTTAGACCGGGCGGGAGGGAATGAGCAGTTCTTC. The full variable domain, its missing parts supplied by reference TRBV11-2 and TRBJ2-1, is EAGVAQSPRYKIIEKRQSVAFWCNPISGHATLYWYQQILGQGPKLLIQFQNNGVVDDSQLPKDRFSAERLKGVDSTLKIQPAKLEDSAVYLCASSLDRAGGNEQFFGPGTRLTVL.